This is a list of T cell receptor beta chains from one sample in a study of blood T cell repertoires in COVID-19. Assay: immunoSEQ multiplex PCR; the TCRdb copy retains only in-frame clones and omits some. The sample shows approximately 140,000 clones, roughly 79% of them seen only once. The specimen was peripheral blood. Receptors were obtained from a human donor with acute or convalescent COVID-19. The donor label of this sample is uncertain. CDR3s include the opening cysteine and the closing phenylalanine or tryptophan. D genes are given only for firm matches. Clone size appears in some rows only: once, few, many, or a class for an expanded clone.

clone size,D gene,J gene,V gene,CDR3 DNA,CDR3 protein
-,-,TRBJ1-2,TRBV3-1/TRBV3-2,TGTGCCAGCAGCCAAGAGTCGGTCGGCTACACCTTC,CASSQESVGYTF
-,TRBD1,TRBJ1-2,TRBV6-1,TGTGCCAGCAGTGAGGGGACAGCTAACTATGGCTACACCTTC,CASSEGTANYGYTF
-,-,TRBJ1-5,TRBV24-1,TGTGCCACCAGTAACGGGGGAAGTGGTCAGCCCCAGCATTTT,CATSNGGSGQPQHF
-,TRBD1,TRBJ2-7,TRBV13,TGTGCCAGCAGCATTCGGACAGGGCCCAGACAGTACTTC,CASSIRTGPRQYF
once,-,TRBJ2-1,TRBV2,TGTGCCAGCAGCTACCTAAATGAGCAGTTCTTC,CASSYLNEQFF
-,-,TRBJ1-1,TRBV12-3/TRBV12-4,TGTGCCAGCAGTCGTAGTGCTGAAGCTTTCTTT,CASSRSAEAFF
-,-,TRBJ1-1,TRBV4-1,TGCGCCAGCAGCCCCCCGGGGAATACTGAAGCTTTCTTT,CASSPPGNTEAFF
few,-,TRBJ1-1,TRBV4-1,TGCGCCAGCAGCCTCCGGGAGCAGAACACTGAAGCTTTCTTT,CASSLREQNTEAFF
-,-,TRBJ1-2,TRBV4-1,TGCGCCAGCAGCCACCCCCCGGGGGAGGGCTACACCTTC,CASSHPPGEGYTF
-,TRBD1,TRBJ2-4,TRBV7-2,TGTGCCAGCAGTTTAGACAGGGGCATTCAGTACTTC,CASSLDRGIQYF
few,TRBD2,TRBJ2-3,TRBV6-5,TGTGCCAGCAGTTACTCCCAGCGGGGGGGCGGTACGCAGTATTTT,CASSYSQRGGGTQYF